The 11 T cell receptor beta chains given below trace back to one sample, sequenced in a study of blood T cell repertoires in COVID-19. This table comes from immunoSEQ multiplex PCR, and its TCRdb copy is limited to in-frame clones, with some not included. The table lists approximately 280,000 clones, 85% of them singletons. The sequenced sample was PBMCs or T cells enriched from blood (not recorded which). The receptors here all came from a woman between 45 and 65 years old who had recovered from COVID-19.

The chain links TRBV6-1 to TRBJ2-2, with D possibly TRBD2 on 6 matching bases. Trimming removed 3 bases from V and 7 bases from J, with 15 bases in between. The CDR3 sequence is 15 residues long. CDR1 MNHNS and CDR2 SASEGT come from the germline V gene. CDR3 coding DNA: TGTGCCAGCAGTGATCTTCGGGGGTCTGGCGGGGAGCTGTTTTTT. Its protein is CASSDLRGSGGELFF.

The rearrangement uses TRBV6-4 and TRBJ2-1, with 13 bases fitting TRBD2. This CDR3 is 16 amino acids long. In germline, CDR1 is MRHNA, CDR2 SNTAGT. V shed 5 bases, J shed 9 bases, and the junction held 10 bases outside the gene matches. Here the CDR3 DNA reads TGTGCCAGCAGTCTACAACCGGGACTAGCGGGGACTGAGCAGTTCTTC. Translated, it gives CASSLQPGLAGTEQFF.

The chain has TRBV19 and TRBJ2-5; 7 bases map to TRBD2. Germline lookup yields CDR1 LNHDA and CDR2 SQIVND (reference sequence). V shed 4 bases, J shed 1 base, and the junction held 6 bases outside the gene matches. CDR3 length: 15 residues. Here the CDR3 DNA reads TGTGCCAGTAGTACCCCACTAGCGTTCCAAGAGACCCAGTACTTC. Translated, it gives CASSTPLAFQETQYF.

The genes are TRBV28 and TRBJ2-5, with D perhaps TRBD1 (6 bases). The V gene lost 5 bases and the J gene lost 4 bases, with 26 bases spanning the gap. Per germline, CDR1 MDHEN and CDR2 SYDVKM. CDR3 length equals 18 residues. The CDR3 reads CASSLGGRAPGFGETQYF. CDR3 bases: TGTGCCAGCAGTCTTGGGGGCCGGGCCCCGGGTTTTGGAGAGACCCAGTACTTC. The full variable domain, rest sourced from reference TRBV28 and TRBJ2-5, is DVKVTQSSRYLVKRTGEKVFLECVQDMDHENMFWYRQDPGLGLRLIYFSYDVKMKEKGDIPEGYSVSREKKERFSLILESASTNQTSMYLCASSLGGRAPGFGETQYFGPGTRLLVL.

This chain connects TRBV10-1 to TRBJ2-5; 9 bases are a match to TRBD2. The V gene end was trimmed by 4 bases and the J gene end by 2 bases; junction bases not matched to a gene: 8. Looked up from germline, CDR1 is WNHNN and CDR2 is SYGVQD (reference sequence). The CDR3 has 16 residues. Written as DNA, the CDR3 is TGCGCCAGCAGTGTTGGTAGCGGGGGCAATCAAGAGACCCAGTACTTC. It yields the protein CASSVGSGGNQETQYF.

The chain has TRBV11-2 and TRBJ2-1, with TRBD2 identical over 11 bases. Per germline, CDR1 SGHAT and CDR2 FQNNGV. The CDR3 runs 16 residues. J gave up 9 bases and V 5 bases, and 12 bases lay outside the gene matches. The CDR3 DNA reads TGTGCCAGCAGCCTAAATAGCGGGGGGGCCTATGGTGAGCAGTTCTTC. It specifies CASSLNSGGAYGEQFF.

The CDR3 nucleotides read TGTGCCAGTAGTATACAAGGAGGGAACGAGCAGTACTTC. Its translation: CASSIQGGNEQYF. V and J are TRBV19 and TRBJ2-7; possibly TRBD2 for D (6 bases). From germline, CDR1 is LNHDA and CDR2 SQIVND (reference sequence). Trimming shortened V by 2 bases and J by 5 bases, and 10 bases separated the two germline ends. This CDR3 region has 13 residues.

This clone came up once. The rearrangement joins TRBV6-5 to TRBJ2-7, with D tentatively TRBD1 (6 bases). Deletions cut 6 bases from V and 2 bases from J, with 17 bases between. The CDR3 is 15 residues long. The germline V gene has CDR1 MNHEY and CDR2 SVGAGI. This CDR3 is CASSSQDRVPYEQYF. The CDR3 nucleotides read TGTGCCAGCAGCTCCCAGGACAGAGTACCCTACGAGCAGTACTTC.

The J gene is TRBJ2-7, the V gene TRBV7-9, with 8 bases identical to TRBD1. CDR1 is SEHNR and CDR2 is FQNEAQ in the germline V gene (reference sequence). The length of the CDR3 is 14 residues. The V and J ends lost 4 bases and 1 base, in that order; junction bases with no gene match: 3. The CDR3 here is CASSSRTGSYEQYF. The CDR3 nucleotides are TGTGCCAGCAGCTCCAGGACAGGGTCCTACGAGCAGTACTTC.

The chain joins TRBV5-4 to TRBJ1-3, with a tentative D call TRBD1 (6 bases). V gave up 3 bases and J gave up 4 bases, with 17 bases separating them. Germline CDR1 reads SGHNT; CDR2 reads YYREEE (reference sequence). The CDR3 contains 16 residues. CDR3 bases: TGTGCCAGCAGCTCCCCCGCACAGGGTATGGGAAACACCATATATTTT. Amino acid sequence: CASSSPAQGMGNTIYF.

The chain links TRBV6-1 to TRBJ2-7; the match to TRBD1 covers 7 bases. V shed 2 bases, J shed 0 bases, and the junction held 4 bases outside the gene matches. The germline V gene encodes CDR1 MNHNS and CDR2 SASEGT. The CDR3 runs to 15 residues. DNA for the CDR3: TGTGCCAGCAGTGAACGGACAGGCTTCTCCTACGAGCAGTACTTC. Translating gives CASSERTGFSYEQYF.